This T cell receptor beta chain was recovered during a study of cytomegalovirus exposure and HLA in healthy donors. Looking at the study overall: The platform used for the approximately 130 validation repertoires matched that of the approximately 640 first-cohort repertoires, a later analysis reported.

Study results and caveats: There were 150 to 200 TCR beta chains listed as cytomegalovirus-associated. Subsequent analysis found a tendency for first-cohort TCR clusters to co-occur within the 90 to 150 validation repertoires.

The length of the CDR3 is 14 residues. Germline V lookup: CDR1 SQVTM, CDR2 ANQGSEA. About this clone: Its specificity is not known. One junction end disagrees with the germline gene, perhaps due to a read error.

Donors were drawn from the approximately 130-subject validation cohort, separate from the roughly 700-subject first cohort. Clones were read by immunoSEQ multiplex PCR, and TCRdb kept only the in-frame ones, dropping some. The profile shows around 66,000 clones, around 97% of them singletons. This sequence originates from a woman between 18 and 29 years old in good health and CMV-seropositive. The sequencing input was PBMCs. V gene TRBV29-1 combines with J gene TRBJ2-7; 9 nucleotides agree with TRBD2. The CDR3 DNA reads as TGCAGCATTGATGGGGCTAGCGGGATCTACGAGCAGTACTTC. Translated, it gives CSIDGASGIYEQYF.